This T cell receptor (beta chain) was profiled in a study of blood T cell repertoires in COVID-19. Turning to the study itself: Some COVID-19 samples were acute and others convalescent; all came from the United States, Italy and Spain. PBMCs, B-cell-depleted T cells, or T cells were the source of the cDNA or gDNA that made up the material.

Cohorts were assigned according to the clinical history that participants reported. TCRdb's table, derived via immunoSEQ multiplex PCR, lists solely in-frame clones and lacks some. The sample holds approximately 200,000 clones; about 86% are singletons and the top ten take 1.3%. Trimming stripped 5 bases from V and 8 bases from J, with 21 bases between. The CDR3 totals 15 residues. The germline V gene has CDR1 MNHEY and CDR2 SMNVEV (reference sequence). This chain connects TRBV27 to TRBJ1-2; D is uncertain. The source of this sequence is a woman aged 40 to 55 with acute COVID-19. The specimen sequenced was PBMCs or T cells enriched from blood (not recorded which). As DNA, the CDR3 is TGTGCCAGCAGTCCCTCTCCCGGGTTTGGGGAGGGCTACACCTTC. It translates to CASSPSPGFGEGYTF.